The 13 T cell receptor beta chains in this list originate from one sample, sequenced in a study of control samples from healthy donors and cancer patients. TCRdb's table, derived via immunoSEQ multiplex PCR, lists solely in-frame clones and lacks some. The sample carries under 200,000 clones, just under 95% recorded once. The sequencing sample was made of blood. The receptor set was obtained from an older woman in good health.

This rearrangement joins TRBV4-3 to TRBJ1-2; a weak D match, TRBD1 (6 bases). Trimming removed 5 bases from V and 1 base from J, with 23 bases in between. The CDR3 length is 18 residues. Germline CDR1 reads LGHNA; CDR2 reads YSLEER. The CDR3 DNA reads TGCGCCAGCAGCACACAACAGGGTGGGCCAGTAGATAACTATGGCTACACCTTC. Translating it yields CASSTQQGGPVDNYGYTF.

The chain has TRBV12-3 or TRBV12-4 and TRBJ2-3; possible D gene TRBD2, 7 bases. V lost 7 bases and J 6 bases, leaving 14 bases between the germline ends. This CDR3 has 13 residues. The CDR3 loop reads CASNGGAGDTQYF. The CDR3 coding sequence is TGTGCCAGCAATGGGGGGGCGGGGGATACGCAGTATTTT.

The chain links TRBV10-3 to TRBJ1-1; 11 nucleotides agree with TRBD1. V trimming: 3 bases; J trimming: 3 bases; junction bases outside the gene matches: 3. Germline V gene data show CDR1 as ENHRY and CDR2 as SYGVKD. This CDR3 contains 15 residues. DNA of the CDR3: TGTGCCATCAGTGAAGGGACAGGGGGTTACACTGAAGCTTTCTTT. Its translation is CAISEGTGGYTEAFF.

The rearrangement uses TRBV18 and TRBJ2-2, with a possible D match to TRBD1 (5 bases). Germline lookup yields CDR1 KGHSH and CDR2 LQKENI. The V and J ends lost 2 bases and 0 bases respectively, with 10 bases between them. CDR3 size: 16 residues. In DNA, the CDR3 is TGTGCCAGCTCACCATTAGGACATTCGAACACCGGGGAGCTGTTTTTT. Amino acid sequence: CASSPLGHSNTGELFF.

The rearrangement links TRBV5-1 to TRBJ1-4; perhaps TRBD1 as D (5 bases). CDR3 size: 13 residues. V gave up 3 bases and J gave up 4 bases, with 7 bases separating them. Germline CDR1 and CDR2: SGHRS and YFSETQ. Here the CDR3 reads CASSSGDNEKLFF. The CDR3 nucleotides read TGCGCCAGCAGCTCGGGGGATAATGAAAAACTGTTTTTT.

The CDR3, as DNA: TGTGCCAGCAGCGAGCCCCGGCAGGGGGCGAACACCGGGGAGCTGTTTTTT. Protein sequence: CASSEPRQGANTGELFF. V and J are TRBV2 and TRBJ2-2, with 7 nucleotides matching TRBD1. Germline lookup yields CDR1 SNHLY and CDR2 FYNNEI. V shed 6 bases and J 0 bases; nucleotides not matched to a gene: 10. CDR3 length equals 17 residues.

The chain recombines TRBV6-2 or TRBV6-3 with TRBJ1-2; D unclear. Deletions cut 4 bases from V and 2 bases from J, with 11 bases between. Germline CDR1 reads MNHEY; CDR2 reads SVGEGT. The CDR3 contains 14 residues. The chain's CDR3 is CASSSPTSNYGYTF. The CDR3 DNA is TGTGCCAGCAGTTCTCCGACGTCCAACTATGGCTACACCTTC.

V and J are TRBV7-9 and TRBJ1-1; 7 nucleotides line up with TRBD1. V was clipped by 0 bases and J by 2 bases; unmatched bases: 6. The CDR3 length is 16 residues. Germline V gene sequence: CDR1 SEHNR, CDR2 FQNEAQ (reference sequence). The CDR3: CASSLAPDRINTEAFF. The CDR3 DNA sequence: TGTGCCAGCAGCTTAGCCCCGGACAGGATCAACACTGAAGCTTTCTTT.

This chain joins TRBV19 and TRBJ1-2; TRBD1 matches 8 bases. The CDR3 is made up of 14 amino acids. The ends lost 5 bases at V and 4 bases at J; junction bases unmatched: 6. Germline-derived CDR1 and CDR2 are LNHDA and SQIVND (reference sequence). The CDR3: CASSADRGGYGYTF. In DNA, the CDR3 is TGTGCCAGTAGTGCCGACAGGGGTGGCTATGGCTACACCTTC.

The chain joins TRBV7-2 to TRBJ1-2; a weak D match, TRBD1 (6 bases). Trimming took 1 base from V and 8 from J, leaving 17 bases between them. CDR3 length: 15 amino acids. CDR1 and CDR2 (germline): SGHTA, FQGNSA. This CDR3 is CASSLGTSRQEGYTF. CDR3 sequence (DNA): TGTGCCAGCAGCTTAGGAACATCTCGACAGGAAGGCTACACCTTC.

This clone is a singleton in its sample. The genes are TRBV7-9 and TRBJ1-4; TRBD1 matches 8 bases. The J segment lost 7 bases and the V segment lost 4 bases, leaving 11 bases of the junction unmatched. CDR1 SEHNR and CDR2 FQNEAQ come from the germline V gene (reference sequence). This CDR3 spans 16 amino acids. The CDR3 spells CASSSSPDRGSEKLFF. The CDR3 coding sequence is TGTGCCAGCAGCTCTTCCCCAGACAGGGGATCTGAAAAACTGTTTTTT.

Concerning this clone itself: This CDR3 is also generated by other DNA sequences in the sample. The chain combines TRBV11-2 with TRBJ2-7, with TRBD2 matching over 7 bases. The germline V gene has CDR1 SGHAT and CDR2 FQNNGV. V lost 9 bases and J lost 9; bases outside the gene matches: 14. This CDR3 has 13 residues. CDR3 amino acids: CASRKNAGVGQYF. The DNA for the CDR3 is TGTGCCAGTAGAAAAAATGCGGGGGTGGGGCAGTACTTC.

CDR3 bases: TGTGCCAGCAGCTTGGTGAACAGGGGGAAAACCGGGGAGCTGTTTTTT. This sequence encodes CASSLVNRGKTGELFF. The chain couples TRBV5-8 to TRBJ2-2, with 8 positions matching TRBD1. CDR1 SGHTS and CDR2 YDEGEE come from the germline V gene. V shed 0 bases and J 5 bases; nucleotides not matched to a gene: 6. The CDR3 is 16 amino acids.